This T cell receptor beta chain is from a study of tumor and adjacent non-tumor tissue in lung cancer (dated by TCRdb to 2016 to 2018). Regarding the study in general: By cancer type, the cohort comprised approximately twelve adenocarcinoma patients, 2 squamous cell carcinoma patients and 1 small cell lung cancer patient. The approximately 15 enrolled patients, of whom about 10 were men and 5 were women, were aged about 30 to 80 years and were diagnosed with TNM stage I to III disease. A few dozen paired specimens, one tumor and one normal lung sample per patient, were profiled by TCRbeta CDR3 sequencing. In total, sequencing yielded approximately 130,000,000 productive TCRbeta reads, which works out to an average of approximately 4.1 million reads per sample. The study compared bulk TCRbeta repertoires from lung tumor tissue and matched distant non-tumor lung tissue of roughly 15 lung cancer patients. Overall study results and their limits: Younger patients had significantly higher TCR diversity, and higher tumor TCR diversity was associated with shorter overall and disease-free survival. With only about 16 patients in the cohort, the authors noted that larger samples and more detailed clinical data are needed. Peripheral blood was not sequenced, so blood TCRbeta repertoires were not examined in the lung cancer patients of the study. The top 100 clones made up a significantly larger cumulative share of the repertoire in normal lung than in tumor tissue. Neither the sequencing platform nor unique molecular identifiers are mentioned in the methods. Tumor tissue showed significantly higher TCR diversity (inverse Simpson) than normal lung tissue, at around 450 vs 150 (P = 0.0075, Mann-Whitney U test).

Libraries came from multiplex PCR. Instrument on record: Illumina HiSeq 2500. Following protocols modified from ARM-PCR, the researchers constructed TCRbeta libraries through three rounds of nested PCR with primers (Table S4). Before sequencing, PCR products of 200-500 bp were cut from the gel and purified using the QIAquick gel extraction kit. The source study handled its data this way. Trimmomatic was used to clean the reads, FLASH merged the cleaned reads into complete CDR3 sequences, and MiTCR assigned the sequences to V(D)J germline segments. VDJtools was used to compute clonal diversity as the inverse Simpson's index. A read counted as productive if the sequence was in-frame and lacked a premature stop codon. Starting from the raw public reads, TCRdb applied fastp trimming at Q25, assembled clones with MiXCR and retained in-frame beta chains. One record per CDR3 amino acid sequence lists the most common genes and DNA. These V and J calls originate from TCRdb's pipeline instead of the authors' own analysis. The sample yields 75,000 to 95,000 distinct CDR3 sequences; roughly 66% were counted once. The ten largest make up about 17% of the sample.

There are many counts of this clonotype. Its antigen remains undetermined. The input lacks base qualities; no much larger clone sits a single base away. V loses 4 bases at its end and J loses 5 bases; junction bases beyond the gene matches: 4. The CDR3 numbers 12 residues from cysteine through phenylalanine. Only the CDR3 part of the read is kept: 36 bases, read in frame from the first base. The germline V gene (reference sequence) sets CDR1 to DFQATT and CDR2 to SNEGSKA. Bulk unsorted tissue served as the source for RNA extraction, and RNA quality was assessed using a NanoDrop ND-1000 and an Agilent 2100. Donors were newly diagnosed lung cancer patients admitted for thoracic surgery in China between August and November 2014, without prior chemotherapy. Patients with previous radiotherapy or chemotherapy, or with another concurrent cancer, were excluded from the study. Surgical tissue pieces of roughly 1-2.1 cm3 were preserved in RNAlater solution and stored at -80 °C until use.

Recombination linked TRBV20-1 to TRBJ2-5; TRBD1 lines up with 7 middle nucleotides. This TCR derives from a man in his 60s with non-small cell lung cancer. Sequenced sample: lung tumor tissue. CDR3 reads: CSATTGSETQYF. Read as DNA, the sequence is TGCAGTGCTACGACAGGGTCGGAGACCCAGTACTTC.